Below, 14 T cell receptor beta chains from the same sample are listed, as sequenced in a study of blood T cell repertoires in COVID-19 (dated by TCRdb to 2018 to 2021). Libraries were made using the immunoSEQ multiplex PCR assay. TCRdb holds this immuneACCESS table with in-frame rearrangements only. Some clones are missing; in checked studies, unresolved V genes explain under half, and the rest has no known cause. The sample table shows 75,000 or so clones, and roughly 86% are seen once. The ten largest make up around 29% of the sample. Sequencing input: peripheral blood. The receptors were gathered from a man between 45 and 60 years old with acute or convalescent COVID-19.

V and J are TRBV10-3 and TRBJ2-3; TRBD2 matches at 7 bases. Germline CDR1 reads ENHRY; CDR2 reads SYGVKD. The CDR3 extends over 14 amino acids. V was pared by 7 bases and J by 6 bases, with 10 bases of the junction left unmatched. The CDR3 bases are TGTGCCATCAATGGGAGGGGTGTGATGGATACGCAGTATTTT. Its translation: CAINGRGVMDTQYF.

The V and J genes are TRBV7-2 and TRBJ1-4, with 7 nucleotides matching TRBD1. The length of the CDR3 is 15 residues. Germline V gives CDR1 SGHTA, CDR2 FQGNSA. V shed 5 bases and J 4 bases; nucleotides not matched to a gene: 7. This chain's CDR3 is CASSKTGEYNEKLFF. The CDR3 DNA sequence: TGTGCCAGCAGCAAAACAGGGGAATATAATGAAAAACTGTTTTTT.

The V and J genes are TRBV4-1 and TRBJ1-1; 7 nucleotides agree with TRBD1. V trimming: 4 bases; J trimming: 10 bases; junction bases outside the gene matches: 6. The CDR3 has 12 residues. Looked up from germline, CDR1 is MGHRA and CDR2 is YSYEKL. The CDR3 nucleotides are TGCGCCAGCAGCCCACCCAGGGGGAGAGCTTTCTTT. This codes for CASSPPRGRAFF.

Only a few counts were recorded for this clone. The chain is built from TRBV6-5 and TRBJ2-4, with 7 positions matching TRBD1. Germline V gene sequence: CDR1 MNHEY, CDR2 SVGAGI. CDR3 length: 12 amino acids. Trimming at V came to 6 bases and at J to 7 bases, leaving 3 bases not matched to a gene. Written as DNA, the CDR3 is TGTGCCAGCAGGGCGACAGGGAACATTCAGTACTTC. This sequence encodes CASRATGNIQYF.

The V and J genes are TRBV6-5 and TRBJ2-3; 7 nucleotides match TRBD1. CDR3 length: 14 amino acids. Germline values: CDR1 MNHEY, CDR2 SVGAGI. The trim removed 6 bases at V and 7 bases at J, leaving 10 bases unmatched. CDR3 sequence reads: CASRGTGASNTQYF. The DNA for the CDR3 is TGTGCCAGCAGAGGAACAGGGGCTTCCAATACGCAGTATTTT.

The chain carries TRBV19 and TRBJ2-2, with 12 bases fitting TRBD2. V dropped 1 base and J dropped 5; count of bases not matched to a gene: 11. This CDR3 contains 19 residues. Germline CDR1 and CDR2: LNHDA and SQIVND (reference sequence). CDR3 amino acids: CASSIVSLAGGPRTGELFF. CDR3 DNA sequence: TGTGCCAGTAGTATAGTTTCGCTAGCGGGGGGGCCGCGGACCGGGGAGCTGTTTTTT.

The V call is TRBV5-8, the J call TRBJ2-1, with D tentatively TRBD1 (5 bases). Between the trimmed V and J ends, which lost 0 bases and 5 bases, there was a span of 9 bases. Per the germline V gene, CDR1 is SGHTS and CDR2 is YDEGEE. The CDR3 extends over 14 amino acids. Here the CDR3 reads CASSLVWTNNEQFF. In nucleotides, the CDR3 is TGTGCCAGCAGCTTGGTCTGGACAAACAATGAGCAGTTCTTC.

With regard to this clone: This same CDR3 is encoded by further DNA sequences in the sample. The chain links TRBV3-1 (or the pseudogene TRBV3-2) to TRBJ2-7; D call uncertain. CDR3 length: 14 amino acids. From germline, CDR1 is LGHDT and CDR2 YNNKEL (reference sequence). V was trimmed by 0 bases and J by 2 bases, leaving 8 bases between them. CDR3 nucleotides: TGTGCCAGCAGCCAAGATGCGGCGACCTACGAGCAGTACTTC. As protein: CASSQDAATYEQYF.

The genes are TRBV7-9 and TRBJ1-4; D not resolved. Germline-derived CDR1 and CDR2 are SEHNR and FQNEAQ (reference sequence). The CDR3 covers 14 residues. V dropped 5 bases and J dropped 0 bases, with 7 bases sitting between them. The CDR3 is CASSVTATNEKLFF. CDR3 in DNA: TGTGCCAGCAGCGTTACTGCAACTAATGAAAAACTGTTTTTT.

The gene calls are TRBV28 and TRBJ2-1, with 10 bases identical to TRBD1. The CDR3 covers 15 residues. V gave up 3 bases and J gave up 6 bases; unmatched junction bases: 5. Looked up from germline, CDR1 is MDHEN and CDR2 is SYDVKM. CDR3 protein: CASSLRQGALNEQFF. The CDR3 DNA reads TGTGCCAGCAGTTTGAGACAGGGGGCGCTCAATGAGCAGTTCTTC.

This sequence joins TRBV27 and TRBJ1-2; D perhaps matches TRBD1 (6 bases). V was trimmed by 5 bases and J by 7 bases, leaving 8 bases between them. CDR3 size: 11 residues. Germline CDR1 is MNHEY and CDR2 is SMNVEV (reference sequence). CDR3 sequence: CASSGGAGYTF. The CDR3, as DNA: TGTGCCAGCAGTGGGGGGGCTGGCTACACCTTC.

This chain links TRBV7-9 with TRBJ2-2; 8 bases fit TRBD1. There are 14 residues in the CDR3. Trimming at V came to 10 bases and at J to 2 bases, leaving 6 bases not matched to a gene. CDR1 is SEHNR, CDR2 FQNEAQ, per germline (reference sequence). CDR3 nucleotide sequence: TGTGCCATCTGGGACAGGCGAAACACCGGGGAGCTGTTTTTT. Residues: CAIWDRRNTGELFF.

J is TRBJ2-6 and V is TRBV19; no clear D. Trimming pared 1 base from V and 2 bases from J, leaving 6 bases between. The germline gives CDR1 LNHDA, CDR2 SQIVND (reference sequence). There are 15 residues in the CDR3. The CDR3 loop is CASSIGQAGANVLTF. The CDR3, as DNA: TGTGCCAGTAGTATAGGCCAGGCTGGGGCCAACGTCCTGACTTTC. The complete variable domain, with remaining parts taken from reference TRBV19 and TRBJ2-6, reads DGGITQSPKYLFRKEGQNVTLSCEQNLNHDAMYWYRQDPGQGLRLIYYSQIVNDFQKGDIAEGYSVSREKKESFPLTVTSAQKNPTAFYLCASSIGQAGANVLTFGAGSRLTVL.

V is TRBV6-5 and J is TRBJ2-7; TRBD1 agrees at 8 bases. The CDR3 consists of 15 residues. The V gene's germline CDR1 is MNHEY and CDR2 SVGAGI. V was pared by 6 bases and J by 3 bases, with 10 bases of the junction left unmatched. This chain's CDR3 is CASSYSGTGLYEQYF. For the CDR3, the DNA is TGTGCCAGCAGCTATTCCGGGACAGGCCTCTACGAGCAGTACTTC.